The present TCR beta chain was sequenced within a study of response to subunit inactivated influenza vaccine. Study-wide findings and caveats: Authors suggested few new T cells are recruited by each seasonal influenza vaccination.

This clonotype was seen a few times. Its target is unknown. TCRdb recomputed calls from the RT-PCR reads with MiXCR, one row per CDR3 protein. In the table there are about half a million distinct CDR3 sequences, 25% of which are singletons. The CDR3 spans 14 residues. Looked up from germline, CDR1 is SEHNR and CDR2 is FQNEAQ (reference sequence). Trimming removed 5 bases from V and 0 bases from J, with 9 bases in between. The source material was CD4+ T cells sorted from PBMCs, sampled about 5 days after vaccination. The receptor comes from a man aged 50 to 59 who received an inactivated influenza vaccine. The gene calls are TRBV7-9 and TRBJ2-3; D not resolved. The CDR3 DNA reads as TGTGCCAGCAGCATCCTTATTAGCACAGATACGCAGTATTTT. Its translation is CASSILISTDTQYF. Full variable domain (rest looked up from reference TRBV7-9 and TRBJ2-3): DTGVSQNPRHKITKRGQNVTFRCDPISEHNRLYWYRQTLGQGPEFLTYFQNEAQLEKSRLLSDRFSAERPKGSFSTLEIQRTEQGDSAMYLCASSILISTDTQYFGPGTRLTVL.